This TCR beta chain was identified in a study of blood T cells in healthy people across ages. Together with a sample-barcoded 5' primer, a J-beta primer mix was included in a second PCR lasting about 6 to 12 cycles. TCRdb processed the 5' RACE reads anew with MiXCR; each CDR3 protein has one entry. Of fewer than 800,000 distinct CDR3 sequences in the sample, roughly 30% were seen once. Findings and limits, study-wide: From one million sequenced T cells, diversity estimates were lower bounds. Unknown donor CMV status possibly confounded expanded clonotype changes.

Trimming removed 4 bases from V and 2 bases from J; junction bases left unmatched: 8. The CDR3 sequence is 16 residues long. On this clonotype itself: Its antigen is still unknown.

This clonotype was sampled from a woman older than 75 in good health. Material for sequencing was blood. The gene calls are TRBV12-3 or TRBV12-4 and TRBJ2-7; 10 nucleotides align to TRBD1. Here the CDR3 reads CASSSVLGTGAYEQYF. DNA for the CDR3: TGTGCCAGCAGTTCCGTTCTGGGGACAGGGGCCTACGAGCAGTACTTC.